The 5 T cell receptor beta chains given below trace back to one sample, sequenced in a study of cytomegalovirus exposure and HLA in healthy donors. PCR involved 60 Vbeta and 13 Jbeta primers. The assay was immunoSEQ multiplex PCR, and TCRdb's table has in-frame clones only and misses some. The data show some 38,000 clones, with nearly 55% seen just once and 6.2% held by the top ten. The sample was PBMCs. Receptors were obtained from a woman aged 40 to 50 in good health and CMV-seropositive.

The CDR3 loop reads CAWPYTDFRESTEAFF. CDR3 coding DNA: TGTGCCTGGCCGTACACGGACTTTAGGGAAAGCACTGAAGCTTTCTTT. The chain links TRBV30 to TRBJ1-1, with no clear D. CDR1 and CDR2 from the germline V gene are GTSNPN and SVGIG (reference sequence). The CDR3 has 16 amino acids. The V gene lost 5 bases and the J gene lost 4 bases, with 23 bases spanning the gap.

This clone was detected a few times. This chain joins TRBV28 and TRBJ2-7; D unclear. Germline assignment: CDR1 MDHEN and CDR2 SYDVKM. V lost 1 base and J 7 bases, leaving 20 bases between the germline ends. CDR3 length: 16 residues. This CDR3 is CASSLFTRRVSPEQYF. The CDR3 DNA is TGTGCCAGCAGTTTATTCACACGCCGGGTGTCACCAGAGCAGTACTTC.

The chain joins TRBV30 to TRBJ1-6; 7 nucleotides agree with TRBD1. The CDR3 runs 15 residues. The germline V gene has CDR1 GTSNPN and CDR2 SVGIG (reference sequence). The junction had 7 bases not matched to a gene; V was cut back by 1 base and J by 7 bases. The CDR3 loop reads CAWSATDRTNSPLHF. In nucleotides, the CDR3 is TGTGCCTGGAGTGCAACGGACAGGACAAATTCACCCCTCCACTTT.

The chain carries TRBV7-9 and TRBJ1-2; 7 nucleotides align to TRBD1. This CDR3 contains 15 residues. The V gene's germline CDR1 is SEHNR and CDR2 FQNEAQ (reference sequence). The V segment lost 3 bases and the J segment 0 bases; nucleotides outside the gene matches: 4. CDR3 residues: CASSFRDRTNYGYTF. In nucleotides, the CDR3 is TGTGCCAGCAGCTTCCGGGACAGAACTAACTATGGCTACACCTTC.

The chain joins TRBV7-2 to TRBJ2-5; the match to TRBD2 covers 7 bases. The CDR3 contains 13 residues. Germline V gene sequence: CDR1 SGHTA, CDR2 FQGNSA. Trimming took 1 base from V and 5 from J; bases not matched to a gene: 1. The CDR3 DNA sequence: TGTGCCAGCAGCTTAGTGGGGGGGGAGACCCAGTACTTC. Translated, it gives CASSLVGGETQYF.